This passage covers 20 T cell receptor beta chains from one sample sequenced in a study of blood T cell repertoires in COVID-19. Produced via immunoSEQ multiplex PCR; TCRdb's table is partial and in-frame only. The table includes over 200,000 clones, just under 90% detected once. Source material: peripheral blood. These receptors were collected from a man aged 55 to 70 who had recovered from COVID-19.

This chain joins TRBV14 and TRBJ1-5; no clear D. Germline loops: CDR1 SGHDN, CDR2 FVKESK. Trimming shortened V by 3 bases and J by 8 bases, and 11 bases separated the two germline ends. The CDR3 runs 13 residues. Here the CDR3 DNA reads TGTGCCAGCAGCCAGAGGGTCGGGGAGCCCCAGCATTTT. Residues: CASSQRVGEPQHF.

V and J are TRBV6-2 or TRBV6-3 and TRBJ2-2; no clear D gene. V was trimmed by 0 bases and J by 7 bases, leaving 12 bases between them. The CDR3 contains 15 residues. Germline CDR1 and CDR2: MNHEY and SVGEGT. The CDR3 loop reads CASSYSARRGGELFF. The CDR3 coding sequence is TGTGCCAGCAGTTACTCGGCGAGGCGAGGCGGGGAGCTGTTTTTT.

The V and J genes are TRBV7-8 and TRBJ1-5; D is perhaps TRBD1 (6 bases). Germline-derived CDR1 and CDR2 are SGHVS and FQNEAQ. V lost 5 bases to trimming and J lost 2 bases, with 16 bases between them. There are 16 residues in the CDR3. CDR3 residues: CASSPGVGIGNQPQHF. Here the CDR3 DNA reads TGTGCCAGCAGCCCAGGGGTCGGGATAGGCAATCAGCCCCAGCATTTT.

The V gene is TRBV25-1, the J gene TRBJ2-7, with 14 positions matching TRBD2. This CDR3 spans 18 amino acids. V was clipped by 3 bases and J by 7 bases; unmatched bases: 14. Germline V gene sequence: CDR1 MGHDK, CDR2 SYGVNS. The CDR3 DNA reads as TGTGCCAGCAGTGACCGACTAGCGGGAGGGCCCTTAGGTGAAGAGCAGTACTTC. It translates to CASSDRLAGGPLGEEQYF.

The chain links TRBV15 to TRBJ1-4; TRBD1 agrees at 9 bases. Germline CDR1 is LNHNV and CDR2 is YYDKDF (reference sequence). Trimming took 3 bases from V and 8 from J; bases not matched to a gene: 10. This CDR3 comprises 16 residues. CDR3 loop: CATSRRTGGALEKLFF. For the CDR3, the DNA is TGTGCCACCAGCAGGAGAACAGGGGGCGCGCTGGAAAAACTGTTTTTT. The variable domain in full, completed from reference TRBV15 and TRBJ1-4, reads DAMVIQNPRYQVTQFGKPVTLSCSQTLNHNVMYWYQQKSSQAPKLLFHYYDKDFNNEADTPDNFQSRRPNTSFCFLDIRSPGLGDTAMYLCATSRRTGGALEKLFFGSGTQLSVL.

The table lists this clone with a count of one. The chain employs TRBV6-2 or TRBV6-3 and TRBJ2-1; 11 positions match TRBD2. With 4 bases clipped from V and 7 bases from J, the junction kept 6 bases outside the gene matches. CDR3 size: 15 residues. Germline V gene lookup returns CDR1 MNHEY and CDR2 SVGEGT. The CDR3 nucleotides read TGTGCCAGCAGTTTCGGGGCTAGCGGGAGGAATGAGCAGTTCTTC. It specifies CASSFGASGRNEQFF.

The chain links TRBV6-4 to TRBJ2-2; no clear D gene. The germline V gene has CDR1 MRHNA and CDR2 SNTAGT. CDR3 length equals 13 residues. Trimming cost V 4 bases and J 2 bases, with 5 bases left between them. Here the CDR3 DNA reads TGTGCCAGCAGTGGTCCTAACACCGGGGAGCTGTTTTTT. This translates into CASSGPNTGELFF.

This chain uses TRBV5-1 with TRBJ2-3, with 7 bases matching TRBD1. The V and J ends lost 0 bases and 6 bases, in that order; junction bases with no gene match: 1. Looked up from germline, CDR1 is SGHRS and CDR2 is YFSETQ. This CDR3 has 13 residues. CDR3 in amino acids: CASSLARGDTQYF. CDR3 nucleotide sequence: TGCGCCAGCAGCTTGGCCAGGGGGGATACGCAGTATTTT.

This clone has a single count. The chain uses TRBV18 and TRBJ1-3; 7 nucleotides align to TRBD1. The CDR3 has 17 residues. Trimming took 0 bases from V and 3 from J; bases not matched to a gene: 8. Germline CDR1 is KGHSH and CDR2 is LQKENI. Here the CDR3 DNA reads TGTGCCAGCTCACCACCGAGCACAGGGGAATATGGAAACACCATATATTTT. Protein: CASSPPSTGEYGNTIYF.

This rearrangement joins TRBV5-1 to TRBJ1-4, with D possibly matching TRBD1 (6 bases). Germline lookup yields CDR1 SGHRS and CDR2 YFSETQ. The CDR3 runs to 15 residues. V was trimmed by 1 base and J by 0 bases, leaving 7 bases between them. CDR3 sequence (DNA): TGCGCCAGCAGCTTGTCAGGGGCAACTAATGAAAAACTGTTTTTT. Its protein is CASSLSGATNEKLFF.

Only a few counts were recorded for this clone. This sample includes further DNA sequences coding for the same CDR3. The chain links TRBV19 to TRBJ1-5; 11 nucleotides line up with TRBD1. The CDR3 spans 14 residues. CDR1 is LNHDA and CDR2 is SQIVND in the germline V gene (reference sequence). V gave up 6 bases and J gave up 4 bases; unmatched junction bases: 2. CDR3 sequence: CASSGTGGNQPQHF. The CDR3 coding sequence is TGTGCCAGTAGCGGGACAGGGGGGAATCAGCCCCAGCATTTT.

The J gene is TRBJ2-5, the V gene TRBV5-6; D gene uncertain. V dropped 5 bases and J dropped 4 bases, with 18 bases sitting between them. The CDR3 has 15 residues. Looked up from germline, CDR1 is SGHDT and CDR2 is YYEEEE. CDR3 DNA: TGTGCCAGCAGTTTTCCCCCACCTAGTTCAGAGACCCAGTACTTC. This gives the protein CASSFPPPSSETQYF.

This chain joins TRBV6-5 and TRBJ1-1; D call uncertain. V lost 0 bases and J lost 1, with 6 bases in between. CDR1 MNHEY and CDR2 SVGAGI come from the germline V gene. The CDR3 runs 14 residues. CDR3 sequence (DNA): TGTGCCAGCAGTTACTCGACAAAGAACACTGAAGCTTTCTTT. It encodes CASSYSTKNTEAFF.

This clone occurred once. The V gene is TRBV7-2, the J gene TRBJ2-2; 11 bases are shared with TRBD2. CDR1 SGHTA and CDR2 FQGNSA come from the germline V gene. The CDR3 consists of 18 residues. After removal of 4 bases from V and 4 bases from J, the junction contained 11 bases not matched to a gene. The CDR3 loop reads CASSSTSGAMPGTGELFF. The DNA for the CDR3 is TGTGCCAGCAGCTCGACTAGCGGGGCAATGCCAGGCACCGGGGAGCTGTTTTTT.

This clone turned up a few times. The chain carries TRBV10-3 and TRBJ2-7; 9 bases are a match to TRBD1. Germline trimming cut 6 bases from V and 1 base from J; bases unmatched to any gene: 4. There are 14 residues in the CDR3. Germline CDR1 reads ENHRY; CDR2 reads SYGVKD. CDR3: CAIRRQGESYEQYF. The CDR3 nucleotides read TGTGCCATCAGGCGACAGGGGGAATCCTACGAGCAGTACTTC.

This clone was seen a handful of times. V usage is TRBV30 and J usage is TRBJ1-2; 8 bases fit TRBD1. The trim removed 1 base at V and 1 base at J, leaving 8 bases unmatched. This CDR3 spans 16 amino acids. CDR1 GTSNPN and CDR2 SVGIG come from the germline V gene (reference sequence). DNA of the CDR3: TGTGCCTGGAGTGCGACCGACAGGGGATATAACTATGGCTACACCTTC. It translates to CAWSATDRGYNYGYTF.

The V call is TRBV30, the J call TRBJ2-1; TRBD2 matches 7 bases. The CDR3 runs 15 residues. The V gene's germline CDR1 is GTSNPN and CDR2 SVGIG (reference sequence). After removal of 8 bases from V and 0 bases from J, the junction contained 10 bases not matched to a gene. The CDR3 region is CALLGGVSSYNEQFF. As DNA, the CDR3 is TGTGCCCTTCTTGGGGGGGTCAGCTCCTACAATGAGCAGTTCTTC.

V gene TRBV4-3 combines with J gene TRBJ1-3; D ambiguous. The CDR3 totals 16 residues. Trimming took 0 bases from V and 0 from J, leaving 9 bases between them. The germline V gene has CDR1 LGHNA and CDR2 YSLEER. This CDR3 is CASSQDIRNSGNTIYF. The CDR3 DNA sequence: TGCGCCAGCAGCCAAGATATTAGAAACTCTGGAAACACCATATATTTT.

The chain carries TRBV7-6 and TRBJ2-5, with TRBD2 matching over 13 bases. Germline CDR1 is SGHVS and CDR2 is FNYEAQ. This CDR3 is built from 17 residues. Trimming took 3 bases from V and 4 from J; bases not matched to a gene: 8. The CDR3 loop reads CASSLGTSGAPAETQYF. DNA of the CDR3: TGTGCCAGCAGCTTGGGGACTAGCGGGGCCCCGGCAGAGACCCAGTACTTC.

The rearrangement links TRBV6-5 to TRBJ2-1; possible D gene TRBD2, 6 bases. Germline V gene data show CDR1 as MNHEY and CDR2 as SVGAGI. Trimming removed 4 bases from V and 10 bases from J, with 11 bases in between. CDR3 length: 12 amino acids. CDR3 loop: CASSSIAAEQFF. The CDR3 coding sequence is TGTGCCAGCAGTTCCATAGCGGCAGAGCAGTTCTTC.